This TCR beta chain was captured in a study of shared clonotypes between healthy human individuals. Overall study findings and caveats: Clonotypes shared by all four donors outscored non-shared clonotypes in generation probability.

Each cell subset's genomic DNA was divided evenly among several immunoSEQ plates. In the authors' workflow: From ImmunoSEQ came sequences covering only the junction and carrying no quality scores, so filtering differed. Produced via immunoSEQ multiplex PCR; TCRdb's table is partial and in-frame only. V, J and clone size are taken as reported in that table, and D and trimming were inferred from the DNA itself. The top ten hold 0.1% to 0.15% of the sample, which has roughly 2 million clones, 90% to 96% seen once. Comments on this clone: Its antigen is undetermined.

Subsets obtained from CD4+ cells comprised CD45RA+ naive and CD45RA-negative memory cells. The clonotype comes from a man younger than 35 in good health. The sequencing sample was made of naive CD4+ T cells sorted from blood. As for subset: CD45RA+ positively selected.

CDR3 loop: CASSAITTGSGYTF. CDR3 coding DNA: TGTGCCAGCAGCGCCATCACGACAGGGAGTGGCTACACCTTC. This chain connects TRBV9 to TRBJ1-2, with 7 bases identical to TRBD1. The ends lost 3 bases at V and 7 bases at J; junction bases unmatched: 9. This CDR3 is built from 14 residues. CDR1 SGDLS and CDR2 YYNGEE come from the germline V gene.